Sequencing of this T cell receptor (beta chain) was carried out in a study of regulatory T cells in long-lasting Graves disease. This clonotype has more than one count but fewer than ten. Time point indicated: newly diagnosed GD, antithyroid drugs for less than 3 months. The TCR library was made from RNA extracted from PBMCs. Sequencing libraries for TCR beta were prepared with iRepertoire HTBI primers and Arm-PCR of CDR3 regions. TCRdb independently ran MiXCR on the multiplex PCR reads; one entry per CDR3 protein. Of a few hundred thousand distinct CDR3 sequences listed, 12% to 15% are singletons. A further study also used this sample, focusing on T cells in Graves' hyperthyroidism and ophthalmopathy.

Source: peripheral blood mononuclear cells (PBMCs), taken at new diagnosis, from a patient treated with antithyroid drugs. This receptor was taken from a woman between 50 and 59 years old with Graves disease.

DNA for the CDR3: TGTGCCAGCTCACCACCCAGCTTAGCGGGAGGGCCGAATACGCAGTATTTT. Its protein product is CASSPPSLAGGPNTQYF. The gene calls are TRBV18 and TRBJ2-3, with 11 bases lining up with TRBD2. The CDR3 covers 17 residues. CDR1 and CDR2 (germline): KGHSH, LQKENI. The V gene end was trimmed by 0 bases and the J gene end by 7 bases; junction bases not matched to a gene: 9.